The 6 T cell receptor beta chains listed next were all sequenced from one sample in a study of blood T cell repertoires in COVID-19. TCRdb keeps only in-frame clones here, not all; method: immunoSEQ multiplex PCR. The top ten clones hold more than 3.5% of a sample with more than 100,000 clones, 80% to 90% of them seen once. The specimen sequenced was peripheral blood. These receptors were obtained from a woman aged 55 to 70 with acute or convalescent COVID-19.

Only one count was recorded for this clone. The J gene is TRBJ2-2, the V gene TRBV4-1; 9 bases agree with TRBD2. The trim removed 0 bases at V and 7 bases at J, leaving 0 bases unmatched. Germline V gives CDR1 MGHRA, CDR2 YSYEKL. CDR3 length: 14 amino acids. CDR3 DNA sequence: TGCGCCAGCAGCCAAGAACTAGCGGGCGGGGAGCTGTTTTTT. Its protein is CASSQELAGGELFF.

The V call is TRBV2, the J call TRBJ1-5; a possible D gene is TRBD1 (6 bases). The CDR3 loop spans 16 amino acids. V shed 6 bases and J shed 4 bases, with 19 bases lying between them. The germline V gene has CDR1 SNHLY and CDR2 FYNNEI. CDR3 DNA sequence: TGTGCCAGCAGCCAAGGACAGCTGGCCTTGAATCAGCCCCAGCATTTT. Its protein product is CASSQGQLALNQPQHF.

The CDR3 DNA is TGTGCCACCAGAGATAGCGGGACCCCTACAGATACGCAGTATTTT. Residues: CATRDSGTPTDTQYF. The gene calls are TRBV24-1 and TRBJ2-3, with 8 bases that match TRBD2. V shed 7 bases and J 3 bases; nucleotides not matched to a gene: 8. Germline V gene sequence: CDR1 KGHDR, CDR2 SFDVKD. This CDR3 has 15 residues.

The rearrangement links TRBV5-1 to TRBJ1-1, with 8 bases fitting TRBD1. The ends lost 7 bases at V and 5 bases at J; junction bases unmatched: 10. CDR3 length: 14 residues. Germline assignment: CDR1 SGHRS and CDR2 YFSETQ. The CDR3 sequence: CASGGQGFGTEAFF. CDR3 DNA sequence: TGCGCCAGCGGAGGACAGGGTTTCGGTACTGAAGCTTTCTTT. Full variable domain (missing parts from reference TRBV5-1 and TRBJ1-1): KAGVTQTPRYLIKTRGQQVTLSCSPISGHRSVSWYQQTPGQGLQFLFEYFSETQRNKGNFPGRFSGRQFSNSRSEMNVSTLELGDSALYLCASGGQGFGTEAFFGQGTRLTVV.

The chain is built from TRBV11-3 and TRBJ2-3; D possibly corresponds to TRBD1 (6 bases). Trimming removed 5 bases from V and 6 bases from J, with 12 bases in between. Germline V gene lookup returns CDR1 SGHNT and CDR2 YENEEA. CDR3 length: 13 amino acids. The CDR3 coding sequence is TGTGCCAGCAGCCCAGGGGTGTCGGATACGCAGTATTTT. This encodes CASSPGVSDTQYF.

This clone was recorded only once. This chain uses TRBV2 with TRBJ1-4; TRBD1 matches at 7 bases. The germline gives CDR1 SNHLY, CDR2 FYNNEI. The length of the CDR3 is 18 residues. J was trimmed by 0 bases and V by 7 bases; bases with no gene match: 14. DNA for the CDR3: TGTGCCAGCAACCCCACCGGGACAGCATCTGCAACTAATGAAAAACTGTTTTTT. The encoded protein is CASNPTGTASATNEKLFF. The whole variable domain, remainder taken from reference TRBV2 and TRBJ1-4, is EPEVTQTPSHQVTQMGQEVILRCVPISNHLYFYWYRQILGQKVEFLVSFYNNEISEKSEIFDDQFSVERPDGSNFTLKIRSTKLEDSAMYFCASNPTGTASATNEKLFFGSGTQLSVL.